These T cell receptor beta chains were read from a single sample in a study of CD8 T cells in Susac syndrome. TCRdb recomputed calls from the immunoSEQ multiplex PCR reads with MiXCR, one row per CDR3 protein. In the table there are hundreds of thousands of distinct CDR3 sequences, 85% to 90% of which are singletons. What was sequenced was CD8+ T cells from PBMCs. These receptors all stem from a human donor with multiple sclerosis. Both conserved end residues are part of each CDR3. Each record gives: J gene, V gene, clone size, D gene, CDR3 DNA, CDR3 protein. A D gene is named only where the DNA matches it firmly. Part of the rows lack a size; the others show once, few, many or a class for expanded clones.

J: TRBJ2-3; V: TRBV5-6; size: .; D: .; DNA: TGTGCCAGCAGCTATAGCACGACAGATACGCAGTATTTT; CDR3: CASSYSTTDTQYF
J: TRBJ1-5; V: TRBV5-1; size: once; D: .; DNA: TGCGCCAGCAGCTCAGGGGAGGTGAGCAATCAGCCCCAGCATTTT; CDR3: CASSSGEVSNQPQHF
J: TRBJ1-1; V: TRBV18; size: .; D: .; DNA: TGTGCCAGCTCGAAGACAAGCACTGAAGCTTTCTTT; CDR3: CASSKTSTEAFF
J: TRBJ2-2; V: TRBV29-1; size: .; D: .; DNA: TGCAGCGCCGAGGGGTCGAACACCGGGGAGCTGTTTTTT; CDR3: CSAEGSNTGELFF
J: TRBJ2-5; V: TRBV5-4; size: .; D: .; DNA: TGTGCCAGCAGCTTCGGACCGTACCCCCACGCGGCCCAGTACTTC; CDR3: CASSFGPYPHAAQYF
J: TRBJ2-3; V: TRBV14; size: .; D: .; DNA: TGTGCCAGCAGCCAAGATGAGGGAGATACGCAGTATTTT; CDR3: CASSQDEGDTQYF
J: TRBJ2-3; V: TRBV2; size: .; D: .; DNA: TGTGCCAGCAGTGAACCCAGGTCCCTCACAGATACGCAGTATTTT; CDR3: CASSEPRSLTDTQYF
J: TRBJ2-2; V: TRBV7-9; size: .; D: TRBD1; DNA: TGTGCCAGCAGAGCCGGGACAGACAACACCGGGGAGCTGTTTTTT; CDR3: CASRAGTDNTGELFF
J: TRBJ2-5; V: TRBV12-3/TRBV12-4; size: .; D: .; DNA: TGTGCCAGCAGTTTAGTTAGCACGGAGACCCAGTACTTC; CDR3: CASSLVSTETQYF
J: TRBJ2-3; V: TRBV6-2/TRBV6-3; size: .; D: TRBD2; DNA: TGTGCCAGCGGACTAGCGGGGACCACAGATACGCAGTATTTT; CDR3: CASGLAGTTDTQYF
J: TRBJ2-7; V: TRBV4-2; size: .; D: TRBD2; DNA: TGTGCCAGCAGCCTCAACTGGGCGGGGGGATCTCTCTACGAGCAGTACTTC; CDR3: CASSLNWAGGSLYEQYF
J: TRBJ1-1; V: TRBV30; size: .; D: .; DNA: TGTGCCTGGAGCCTCGCCGAGGGACTGGGGACCACTGAAGCTTTCTTT; CDR3: CAWSLAEGLGTTEAFF
J: TRBJ1-1; V: TRBV5-1; size: few; D: .; DNA: TGTGCCAGCAGCTTGGGGCAGGGAGCGCGGACTGAAGCTTTCTTT; CDR3: CASSLGQGARTEAFF
J: TRBJ2-3; V: TRBV7-9; size: few; D: .; DNA: TGTGCCAGCAGATCCCTAGGGGACACAGATACGCAGTATTTT; CDR3: CASRSLGDTDTQYF
J: TRBJ1-1; V: TRBV5-1; size: .; D: TRBD1; DNA: TGCGCCAGCAGCTTGGAAGGGGGCTCTGAAGCTTTCTTT; CDR3: CASSLEGGSEAFF
J: TRBJ2-1; V: TRBV29-1; size: .; D: .; DNA: TGCAGCGTTGAGAAGGTGTCAGGGAGAATCGTCGATGAGCAGTTCTTC; CDR3: CSVEKVSGRIVDEQFF
J: TRBJ2-7; V: TRBV7-9; size: .; D: TRBD1; DNA: TGTGCCAGCAGGGACGGACAGGGGATCGCCTACGAGCAGTACTTC; CDR3: CASRDGQGIAYEQYF
J: TRBJ1-2; V: TRBV27; size: few; D: .; DNA: TGTGCCAGCAGTTCAGGGCAGAACTATGGCTACACCTTC; CDR3: CASSSGQNYGYTF
J: TRBJ2-1; V: TRBV3-1; size: .; D: TRBD2; DNA: TGTGCCAGCAGCCCTTGGACTAGCGGCCACAATGAGCAGTTCTTC; CDR3: CASSPWTSGHNEQFF
J: TRBJ2-7; V: TRBV7-9; size: .; D: TRBD1; DNA: TGTGCCAGCAGCCCAACAGGGGTAGGATCCTACGAGCAGTACTTC; CDR3: CASSPTGVGSYEQYF
J: TRBJ2-7; V: TRBV27; size: .; D: .; DNA: TGTGCCAGCAGTCCCTCCGAGTCCGGCTACGAGCAGTACTTC; CDR3: CASSPSESGYEQYF
J: TRBJ1-1; V: TRBV27; size: .; D: .; DNA: TGTGCCAGCAGTTTATACGGGGAGACGACTGAAGCTTTCTTT; CDR3: CASSLYGETTEAFF
J: TRBJ2-7; V: TRBV27; size: .; D: TRBD2; DNA: TGTGCCAGCAGTAAACTAGCGGGAGCCTACGAGCAGTACTTC; CDR3: CASSKLAGAYEQYF
J: TRBJ1-2; V: TRBV5-1; size: .; D: .; DNA: TGCGCCAGCAGGGGAGATAACTATGGCTACACCTTC; CDR3: CASRGDNYGYTF
J: TRBJ1-4; V: TRBV5-1; size: .; D: .; DNA: TGCGCCAGCTCTACTACCGGGCCAGATAATGAAAAACTGTTTTTT; CDR3: CASSTTGPDNEKLFF
J: TRBJ2-1; V: TRBV7-2; size: .; D: .; DNA: TGTGCCAGCAGCTTCACCGGGACTGGACACAATGAGCAGTTCTTC; CDR3: CASSFTGTGHNEQFF
J: TRBJ2-3; V: TRBV20-1; size: .; D: .; DNA: TGCAGTGCTAGAGACCCGGGTCTCGATACGCAGTATTTT; CDR3: CSARDPGLDTQYF
J: TRBJ2-3; V: TRBV28; size: .; D: TRBD2; DNA: TGTGCCAGCAGTTCCCGGGGACGGGAGGGGGCAGATACGCAGTATTTT; CDR3: CASSSRGREGADTQYF
J: TRBJ2-1; V: TRBV12-3/TRBV12-4; size: once; D: .; DNA: TGTGCCAGCAGGTTCCCGAGTAGTGGTGAGCAGTTCTTC; CDR3: CASRFPSSGEQFF
J: TRBJ1-2; V: TRBV6-5; size: .; D: .; DNA: TGTGCCAGCAGTTACTCCAGCTATGGCTACACCTTC; CDR3: CASSYSSYGYTF
J: TRBJ2-2; V: TRBV16; size: .; D: TRBD2; DNA: TGTGCCAGCAGCCAATGGGAGGGAACGAACACCGGGGAGCTGTTTTTT; CDR3: CASSQWEGTNTGELFF
J: TRBJ2-1; V: TRBV13; size: .; D: .; DNA: TGTGCCAGCACCCTAGACCTAATGGGAAATGAGCAGTTCTTC; CDR3: CASTLDLMGNEQFF
J: TRBJ1-2; V: TRBV10-3; size: once; D: .; DNA: TGTGCCATCAGTGAGTCGACTCGGAGGGGCCCGTTTGGGAATGGCTACACCTTC; CDR3: CAISESTRRGPFGNGYTF
J: TRBJ1-6; V: TRBV2; size: .; D: TRBD1; DNA: TGTGCCAGCGCTCCCGGGACAGGGATTAATTCACCCCTCCACTTT; CDR3: CASAPGTGINSPLHF
J: TRBJ2-2; V: TRBV27; size: .; D: .; DNA: TGTGCCAGCAGACTCGGGGGCACCGGGGAGCTGTTTTTT; CDR3: CASRLGGTGELFF
J: TRBJ1-1; V: TRBV2; size: .; D: TRBD1; DNA: TGTGCCAGACAAATTATTACAGGGGGCCCTGAAGCTTTCTTT; CDR3: CARQIITGGPEAFF
J: TRBJ2-7; V: TRBV14; size: .; D: TRBD2; DNA: TGTGCCAGCAGCCAAGATCTAGCGGGAGGACCCACCCTCTACGAGCAGTACTTC; CDR3: CASSQDLAGGPTLYEQYF
J: TRBJ1-1; V: TRBV5-1; size: .; D: TRBD1; DNA: TGCGCCAGCAGCTGGGACAGGGGGAGGACTGAAGCTTTCTTT; CDR3: CASSWDRGRTEAFF
J: TRBJ2-5; V: TRBV5-1; size: .; D: TRBD1; DNA: TGCGCCAGCAGCCGCCCTTTGATTTCGGACAGGGGAAAAGGTGTGGAGACCCAGTACTTC; CDR3: CASSRPLISDRGKGVETQYF
J: TRBJ1-2; V: TRBV30; size: .; D: .; DNA: TGTGCCTGGAGTCCGGGACACTCTGCTCCCCTCGGCTACACCTTC; CDR3: CAWSPGHSAPLGYTF
J: TRBJ2-1; V: TRBV30; size: once; D: TRBD2; DNA: TGTGCCTGGCTACTAGCGGGAGGCCACAATGAGCAGTTCTTC; CDR3: CAWLLAGGHNEQFF
J: TRBJ2-1; V: TRBV27; size: .; D: TRBD2; DNA: TGTGCCAGCAGTTTAGGCGCGGGGGGGCCGGGTGAGCAGTTCTTC; CDR3: CASSLGAGGPGEQFF
J: TRBJ2-3; V: TRBV4-1; size: .; D: TRBD2; DNA: TGCGCCAGCAGCCATTTACTAGCGGTCACAGATACGCAGTATTTT; CDR3: CASSHLLAVTDTQYF
J: TRBJ2-1; V: TRBV2; size: .; D: TRBD2; DNA: TGTGCCAGCCCTGTTTCGGCGGGGGGTACCTACAATGAGCAGTTCTTC; CDR3: CASPVSAGGTYNEQFF
J: TRBJ2-3; V: TRBV11-2; size: few; D: .; DNA: TGTGCCAGCAGCTCGACCAAGGGACTCCTCACAGATACGCAGTATTTT; CDR3: CASSSTKGLLTDTQYF
J: TRBJ2-2; V: TRBV5-6; size: .; D: TRBD2; DNA: TGTGCCAGCAGCTTTCTTAGACTAGCGGAGTCAGAGGGCGCGAACACCGGGGAGCTGTTTTTT; CDR3: CASSFLRLAESEGANTGELFF
J: TRBJ2-5; V: TRBV11-2; size: .; D: .; DNA: TGTGCCAGTAGTCTTGATTTGGAGACCCAGTACTTC; CDR3: CASSLDLETQYF
J: TRBJ1-4; V: TRBV30; size: .; D: .; DNA: TGTGCCTGGAGTGGGGGGCCTAATGAAAAACTGTTTTTT; CDR3: CAWSGGPNEKLFF
J: TRBJ1-3; V: TRBV10-3; size: .; D: .; DNA: TGTGCCATCAGTACAGGAGCCTCTGGAAACACCATATATTTT; CDR3: CAISTGASGNTIYF
J: TRBJ2-3; V: TRBV27; size: .; D: .; DNA: TGTGCCAGCAGTTTAGGCTACACAGATACGCAGTATTTT; CDR3: CASSLGYTDTQYF
J: TRBJ1-2; V: TRBV12-3/TRBV12-4; size: .; D: .; DNA: TGTGCCAGCAGTTTTCTTCCGGGACGTGGCTACACCTTC; CDR3: CASSFLPGRGYTF
J: TRBJ1-2; V: TRBV4-1; size: .; D: .; DNA: TGCGCCAGCAGCCCGAGAGGAAGCGACTATGGCTACACCTTC; CDR3: CASSPRGSDYGYTF
J: TRBJ2-4; V: TRBV4-1; size: .; D: TRBD1; DNA: TGCGCCAGCAGCCTCGGACAGGGTGAAAACATTCAGTACTTC; CDR3: CASSLGQGENIQYF
J: TRBJ1-2; V: TRBV28; size: .; D: .; DNA: TGTGCCAGCAGTTTTCCCCCCGGGGACGATAACTATGGCTACACCTTC; CDR3: CASSFPPGDDNYGYTF
J: TRBJ1-2; V: TRBV27; size: .; D: .; DNA: TGTGCCAGCAGTTTCTCTGCAGCTTATGGCTACACCTTC; CDR3: CASSFSAAYGYTF
J: TRBJ2-7; V: TRBV7-6; size: .; D: TRBD1; DNA: TGTGCCAGCAGCTTAGAACAGGGGGCCTCCTACGAGCAGTACTTC; CDR3: CASSLEQGASYEQYF
J: TRBJ1-5; V: TRBV7-6; size: few; D: .; DNA: TGTGCCAGCAGCTTAGGGGTAACGACGGGAGATCAGCCCCAGCATTTT; CDR3: CASSLGVTTGDQPQHF
J: TRBJ2-1; V: TRBV7-9; size: .; D: .; DNA: TGTGCCAGCAGCTTAATATCGCCAGAGACGGGACCTCTCAATGAGCAGTTCTTC; CDR3: CASSLISPETGPLNEQFF
J: TRBJ2-5; V: TRBV12-3/TRBV12-4; size: once; D: .; DNA: TGTGCCAGCAGTTTAAACGGGGGGCTCGAAGAGACCCAGTACTTC; CDR3: CASSLNGGLEETQYF
J: TRBJ1-1; V: TRBV5-1; size: .; D: TRBD1; DNA: TGCGCCACCAGACAGGGGGCCGGAACTGAAGCTTTCTTT; CDR3: CATRQGAGTEAFF